Presented here are 28 T cell receptor beta chains from one specimen sequenced in a study of vaccination effects on CD4 cells after COVID-19. These receptors have no identified antigens. Clones were sequenced by immunoSEQ multiplex PCR, and TCRdb holds only the in-frame ones, with some missing. The profile shows 40,000 to 50,000 clones, roughly 82% of them singletons. ViraFEST assay sequencing came after antigen-specific CD4+ T cells were expanded with viral peptide pools. Culture lasted 10 days before CD4+ T cell isolation. Vaccine recipients, nucleocapsid antibody negative, had no prior SARS-CoV-2 infection. This material consisted of CD4+ T cells from PBMCs cultured with HCoV-NL63 spike peptides, taken before COVID-19 vaccination. These receptors all come from a human donor who received a COVID-19 vaccine.

J is TRBJ2-5 and V is TRBV7-2, with D uncertain. Germline values: CDR1 SGHTA, CDR2 FQGNSA. The CDR3 totals 13 residues. The V and J ends lost 5 bases and 1 base respectively, with 8 bases between them. The CDR3 nucleotides read TGTGCCAGCAGCCGGGTCGCCCAAGAGACCCAGTACTTC. Residues: CASSRVAQETQYF. Complete variable domain (other parts from reference TRBV7-2 and TRBJ2-5): GAGVSQSPSNKVTEKGKDVELRCDPISGHTALYWYRQSLGQGLEFLIYFQGNSAPDKSGLPSDRFSAERTGGSVSTLTIQRTQQEDSAVYLCASSRVAQETQYFGPGTRLLVL.

The count of this clone is one. The V call is TRBV24-1, the J call TRBJ2-2; D could derive from TRBD1 or TRBD2 (5 bases each). The V gene lost 1 base and the J gene lost 1 base, with 12 bases spanning the gap. Looked up from germline, CDR1 is KGHDR and CDR2 is SFDVKD. The length of the CDR3 is 17 residues. The CDR3 loop is CATSDFPGPKNTGELFF. The CDR3 DNA sequence: TGTGCCACCAGTGATTTCCCGGGACCAAAGAACACCGGGGAGCTGTTTTTT.

This clone was counted between two and nine times. This chain connects TRBV18 to TRBJ2-3, with D possibly matching TRBD1 (6 bases). This CDR3 region has 16 residues. Trimming took 1 base from V and 0 from J, leaving 11 bases between them. Germline CDR1 and CDR2: KGHSH and LQKENI. The CDR3 region is CASSPQAGASTDTQYF. CDR3 nucleotide sequence: TGTGCCAGCTCACCACAGGCAGGGGCCAGCACAGATACGCAGTATTTT.

The chain is built from TRBV6-6 and TRBJ2-2; 8 nucleotides align to TRBD1. The CDR3 contains 14 residues. Per germline, CDR1 MNHNY and CDR2 SVGAGI (reference sequence). With 4 bases clipped from V and 4 bases from J, the junction kept 2 bases outside the gene matches. For the CDR3, the DNA is TGTGCCAGCAGTTTAGACAGGGGCACCGGGGAGCTGTTTTTT. This translates into CASSLDRGTGELFF.

The rearrangement joins TRBV29-1 to TRBJ2-5; unclear D gene. Between the trimmed V and J ends, which lost 3 bases and 2 bases, there was a span of 10 bases. The CDR3 loop spans 13 amino acids. Germline V gene lookup returns CDR1 SQVTM and CDR2 ANQGSEA. The CDR3 loop reads CSVEGAGQETQYF. As DNA, the CDR3 is TGCAGCGTTGAGGGCGCTGGACAAGAGACCCAGTACTTC.

This clone occurred once. The chain combines TRBV11-1 with TRBJ1-1, with 9 bases lining up with TRBD1. The CDR3 has 15 amino acids. In germline, CDR1 is SGHAT, CDR2 FQDESV (reference sequence). Trimming removed 5 bases from V and 4 bases from J; junction bases left unmatched: 8. The CDR3 region is CASSPKMTGGTEAFF. The CDR3 DNA follows: TGTGCCAGCAGCCCTAAAATGACAGGGGGCACTGAAGCTTTCTTT.

This chain uses TRBV6-1 with TRBJ1-6; D ambiguous. Trimming removed 2 bases from V and 0 bases from J, with 2 bases in between. Germline lookup yields CDR1 MNHNS and CDR2 SASEGT. CDR3 size: 14 residues. CDR3 nucleotide sequence: TGTGCCAGCAGTGAAAGCTCCTATAATTCACCCCTCCACTTT. It yields the protein CASSESSYNSPLHF.

The chain is built from TRBV6-5 and TRBJ2-2, with D maybe TRBD1 (6 bases). Trimming shortened V by 8 bases and J by 0 bases, and 10 bases separated the two germline ends. Per the germline V gene, CDR1 is MNHEY and CDR2 is SVGAGI. The CDR3 loop spans 14 amino acids. The CDR3 DNA reads TGTGCCAGCGCAAGGACAGCGAACACCGGGGAGCTGTTTTTT. Amino acid sequence: CASARTANTGELFF.

This clone occurred once. Here the CDR3 DNA reads TGCGCCAGCAGCCAATATTCCTCAGGGTGGTGGACTGAAGCTTTCTTT. Translating it yields CASSQYSSGWWTEAFF. This chain uses TRBV4-1 with TRBJ1-1; tentatively, D is TRBD1 (5 bases). The germline V and J ends were trimmed by 2 bases and 5 bases, with 18 bases remaining between them. The CDR3 sequence is 16 residues long. In germline, CDR1 is MGHRA, CDR2 YSYEKL.

The chain uses TRBV30 and TRBJ1-5; no reliable D call. The CDR3 has 13 amino acids. Trimming shortened V by 1 base and J by 0 bases, and 4 bases separated the two germline ends. Germline V gene sequence: CDR1 GTSNPN, CDR2 SVGIG (reference sequence). The CDR3 loop reads CAWSDSSNQPQHF. CDR3 sequence (DNA): TGTGCCTGGAGTGATTCTAGCAATCAGCCCCAGCATTTT.

This sequence joins TRBV6-5 and TRBJ2-5, with D perhaps TRBD1 (7 bases). With 6 bases removed from V and 2 bases from J, the gap between germline ends came to 13 bases. Germline V CDR1 and CDR2: MNHEY, SVGAGI. The CDR3 consists of 14 residues. CDR3 sequence: CASRRGQRQETQYF. The CDR3 nucleotides read TGTGCCAGCAGGCGGGGACAGAGACAAGAGACCCAGTACTTC.

This chain uses TRBV19 with TRBJ1-1, with D possibly being TRBD1 (5 bases). There are 14 residues in the CDR3. The germline gives CDR1 LNHDA, CDR2 SQIVND (reference sequence). V lost 4 bases to trimming and J lost 5 bases, with 14 bases between them. This CDR3 reads CASSTQSGGTEAFF. In DNA, the CDR3 is TGTGCCAGTAGTACCCAGTCGGGGGGGACTGAAGCTTTCTTT. Supplemented by reference TRBV19 and TRBJ1-1, the full variable domain reads DGGITQSPKYLFRKEGQNVTLSCEQNLNHDAMYWYRQDPGQGLRLIYYSQIVNDFQKGDIAEGYSVSREKKESFPLTVTSAQKNPTAFYLCASSTQSGGTEAFFGQGTRLTVV.

The chain carries TRBV9 and TRBJ2-3, with TRBD1 identical over 7 bases. The length of the CDR3 is 17 residues. In germline, CDR1 is SGDLS, CDR2 YYNGEE. V lost 3 bases to trimming and J lost 2 bases; unmatched junction nucleotides: 12. This CDR3 is CASSASGTDVFTDTQYF. DNA of the CDR3: TGTGCCAGCAGCGCTTCCGGGACAGACGTTTTCACAGATACGCAGTATTTT.

This clone showed up just a few times. The rearrangement links TRBV9 to TRBJ1-4, with a weak D call TRBD1 (5 bases). V was pared by 4 bases and J by 4 bases, with 11 bases between. This CDR3 spans 14 amino acids. Germline V gene sequence: CDR1 SGDLS, CDR2 YYNGEE. This chain's CDR3 is CASSPRTSNEKLFF. DNA for the CDR3: TGTGCCAGCAGCCCTCGGACAAGTAATGAAAAACTGTTTTTT.

This clone was picked up a small number of times. The chain has TRBV18 and TRBJ1-1; D is unclear. Per germline, CDR1 KGHSH and CDR2 LQKENI. The germline V and J ends were trimmed by 4 bases and 4 bases, with 13 bases remaining between them. This CDR3 spans 14 amino acids. The CDR3 reads CASSLTGVGTEAFF. The CDR3 DNA is TGTGCCAGCTCACTCACCGGGGTTGGCACTGAAGCTTTCTTT.

This chain connects TRBV6-6 to TRBJ2-7, with TRBD1 matching over 7 bases. Germline lookup yields CDR1 MNHNY and CDR2 SVGAGI (reference sequence). The CDR3 sequence is 15 residues long. CDR3 sequence (DNA): TGTGCCAGCAGCTACTACGGGACAGAAGTCTACGAGCAGTACGTC. This codes for CASSYYGTEVYEQYV.

The V call is TRBV5-8, the J call TRBJ2-3; possibly TRBD1 or TRBD2 for D (5 bases each). Germline V gene data show CDR1 as SGHTS and CDR2 as YDEGEE. This CDR3 comprises 16 residues. V was pared by 0 bases and J by 4 bases, with 15 bases between. Here the CDR3 reads CASSLARSRDPDTQYF. In nucleotides, the CDR3 is TGTGCCAGCAGCTTGGCCAGAAGCAGGGACCCAGATACGCAGTATTTT.

The rearrangement joins TRBV19 to TRBJ1-1; D is perhaps TRBD1 (5 bases). V was shortened by 6 bases and J by 4 bases, with 15 bases between the two germline ends. Germline V gene data show CDR1 as LNHDA and CDR2 as SQIVND (reference sequence). CDR3 length: 14 residues. CDR3 region: CASSLGTTSTEAFF. CDR3 bases: TGTGCCAGTAGCTTGGGGACTACGTCCACTGAAGCTTTCTTT.

The chain has TRBV10-3 and TRBJ2-5; possibly TRBD1 or TRBD2 for D (5 bases each). Looked up from germline, CDR1 is ENHRY and CDR2 is SYGVKD. The V end lost 6 bases, the J end lost 7 bases, and 12 bases lay between the germline ends. This CDR3 region has 12 residues. CDR3 nucleotides: TGTGCCATCAGCGGGGCCCAGGGGACCCAGTACTTC. Amino acids: CAISGAQGTQYF.

V is TRBV5-6 and J is TRBJ2-3, with 8 bases fitting TRBD1. V trimming: 1 base; J trimming: 4 bases; junction bases outside the gene matches: 5. CDR3 length equals 15 residues. The germline V gene has CDR1 SGHDT and CDR2 YYEEEE. For the CDR3, the DNA is TGTGCCAGCAGCTTGTGGACAGGGTATGCAGATACGCAGTATTTT. Translated, it gives CASSLWTGYADTQYF.

Sample share makes this clone large. The rearrangement links TRBV6-1 to TRBJ1-5, with D possibly matching TRBD1 (5 bases). The ends were cut back, 4 bases at V and 2 bases at J, with 21 bases in the middle. This CDR3 comprises 18 residues. CDR1 is MNHNS and CDR2 is SASEGT in the germline V gene. DNA of the CDR3: TGTGCCAGCAGTGCCATCTATAACTCGGGACCGGGCAATCAGCCCCAGCATTTT. This encodes CASSAIYNSGPGNQPQHF.

This sequence joins TRBV10-3 and TRBJ1-1, with D hard to call. Trimming took off 9 bases at V and 1 base at J, with 12 bases between the two ends. CDR1 is ENHRY and CDR2 is SYGVKD in the germline V gene. The CDR3 is 13 residues long. Written as DNA, the CDR3 is TGTGCCATGCGGACGGCGGGGAACACTGAAGCTTTCTTT. Encoded protein: CAMRTAGNTEAFF.

This clone was found a few times. The chain recombines TRBV27 with TRBJ1-5; the D gene is possibly TRBD1 (5 bases). V dropped 6 bases and J dropped 6 bases, with 15 bases sitting between them. Germline values: CDR1 MNHEY, CDR2 SMNVEV (reference sequence). CDR3 length: 14 residues. In DNA, the CDR3 is TGTGCCAGCAGCCCCGGGACGGCGGGTCAGCCCCAGCATTTT. As protein: CASSPGTAGQPQHF.

This sequence joins TRBV6-5 and TRBJ2-1, with D possibly called TRBD1 or TRBD2 (6 bases each). Germline V lookup: CDR1 MNHEY, CDR2 SVGAGI. The length of the CDR3 is 14 residues. Between the trimmed V and J ends, which lost 10 bases and 2 bases, there was a span of 15 bases. The CDR3, as DNA: TGTGCCATCAAACAGGGACTCACCTACAATGAGCAGTTCTTC. Translating it yields CAIKQGLTYNEQFF.

This clone was observed once. This chain joins TRBV19 and TRBJ2-3; TRBD1 matches at 10 bases. In germline, CDR1 is LNHDA, CDR2 SQIVND (reference sequence). The trim removed 6 bases at V and 3 bases at J, leaving 6 bases unmatched. This CDR3 comprises 15 residues. This CDR3 is CASRRPGQGTDTQYF. Here the CDR3 DNA reads TGTGCCAGTAGACGTCCGGGACAGGGGACAGATACGCAGTATTTT.

The V call is TRBV18, the J call TRBJ1-3; D is uncertain. Germline CDR1 and CDR2: KGHSH and LQKENI. V lost 7 bases, J lost 0 bases, and 16 bases lay in between. The CDR3 loop spans 16 amino acids. The CDR3 nucleotides read TGTGCCAGCTTCTTCACAGATGTTAACTCTGGAAACACCATATATTTT. Translated, it gives CASFFTDVNSGNTIYF.

The rearrangement links TRBV30 to TRBJ1-1; D is undetermined. CDR1 GTSNPN and CDR2 SVGIG come from the germline V gene (reference sequence). The V gene lost 0 bases and the J gene lost 7 bases, with 18 bases spanning the gap. The CDR3 is 15 residues long. The chain's CDR3 is CAWSVSRGRKVEAFF. The CDR3 nucleotides read TGTGCCTGGAGTGTAAGCCGCGGGCGAAAAGTTGAAGCTTTCTTT.

As for this clone: The junction differs from germline at one of its ends, possibly a read error. This CDR3 is CASSERDTAFTPSDF. The CDR3, as DNA: TGTGCCAGCAGTGAAAGGGATACAGCTTTCACCCCCTCGGACTTC. The chain carries TRBV2 and TRBJ1-2; the D is unclear. CDR1 is SNHLY and CDR2 is FYNNEI in the germline V gene. The CDR3 runs 15 residues.